Each of the 28 T cell receptor beta chains below was sequenced from the same sample in a study of OX40 agonist ivuxolimab in advanced cancers. Method: immunoSEQ multiplex PCR; TCRdb's copy keeps in-frame clones and lacks some. The sample has about 19,000 clones; about 76% are singletons. The source material was CD4+ or CD8+ T cells sorted from blood, sampled in a trial of the OX40 agonist ivuxolimab. The receptors originated from an adult with an advanced solid tumor such as melanoma, head and neck, liver or kidney cancer.

The chain carries TRBV27 and TRBJ1-1, with D uncertain. Germline values: CDR1 MNHEY, CDR2 SMNVEV (reference sequence). V lost 6 bases to trimming and J lost 1 base, with 9 bases between them. The CDR3 totals 13 residues. The CDR3 loop is CASSPLGNTEAFF. DNA of the CDR3: TGTGCCAGCAGCCCCCTAGGGAACACTGAAGCTTTCTTT.

The table lists this clone with a few counts. The CDR3 loop is CASSLVLQGRGYGYTF. CDR3 DNA sequence: TGTGCCAGCAGTTTAGTACTACAGGGACGGGGTTATGGCTACACCTTC. This chain links TRBV28 with TRBJ1-2, with a weak D call TRBD1 (6 bases). CDR3 length equals 16 residues. The germline V and J ends were trimmed by 2 bases and 5 bases, with 18 bases remaining between them. Germline V gene data show CDR1 as MDHEN and CDR2 as SYDVKM.

This chain connects TRBV4-1 to TRBJ2-7; unclear D gene. From germline, CDR1 is MGHRA and CDR2 YSYEKL. This CDR3 is built from 15 residues. Trimming cost V 0 bases and J 1 base, with 10 bases left between them. CDR3 protein: CASSQEAPTSYEQYF. CDR3 coding DNA: TGCGCCAGCAGCCAAGAGGCCCCGACATCCTACGAGCAGTACTTC.

This rearrangement joins TRBV4-2 to TRBJ2-3; 9 bases line up with TRBD2. The J segment lost 10 bases and the V segment lost 1 base, leaving 6 bases of the junction unmatched. This CDR3 is built from 14 residues. From germline, CDR1 is LGHNA and CDR2 YNFKEQ. The CDR3 bases are TGTGCCAGCAGCCAAGGGCGGGGGGGCCTGGCGCAGTATTTT. Its protein is CASSQGRGGLAQYF.

This chain uses TRBV5-7 with TRBJ1-5; D unclear. TRBV5-7 is an ORF, with its function uncertain. The CDR3 consists of 18 residues. Trimming stripped 0 bases from V and 3 bases from J, with 19 bases between. CDR3 protein: CASSLARLQRRDNQPQHF. CDR3 in DNA: TGTGCCAGCAGCTTGGCCCGTCTCCAGCGACGTGACAATCAGCCCCAGCATTTT.

The gene calls are TRBV7-8 and TRBJ2-1, with unresolved D. CDR3 length equals 12 residues. Germline CDR1 SGHVS, CDR2 FQNEAQ. V lost 5 bases and J 9 bases, leaving 11 bases between the germline ends. CDR3 DNA sequence: TGTGCCAGCAGCCGGGTGTATGCTGAGCAGTTCTTC. It translates to CASSRVYAEQFF. The full variable domain, with the rest looked up from reference TRBV7-8 and TRBJ2-1, is GAGVSQSPRYKVAKRGQDVALRCDPISGHVSLFWYQQALGQGPEFLTYFQNEAQLDKSGLPSDRFFAERPEGSVSTLKIQRTQQEDSAVYLCASSRVYAEQFFGPGTRLTVL.

The count of this clone is one. The chain recombines TRBV28 with TRBJ2-3; 9 bases agree with TRBD2. The germline V gene has CDR1 MDHEN and CDR2 SYDVKM. The CDR3 totals 18 residues. J lost 0 bases, V lost 3 bases, and 10 bases had no gene match. CDR3 DNA sequence: TGTGCCAGCAGTTTTCTGGCTAGCGGGACGTCTAGCACAGATACGCAGTATTTT. It translates to CASSFLASGTSSTDTQYF.

Relative to its sample, this clone is large. The J gene is TRBJ2-1, the V gene TRBV19; D gene uncertain. The CDR3 is 15 amino acids. V lost 6 bases and J lost 2, with 14 bases in between. CDR1 and CDR2 (germline): LNHDA, SQIVND (reference sequence). CDR3 sequence (DNA): TGTGCCAGTAGCCGCATCCCGTGGGCCTACAATGAGCAGTTCTTC. This translates into CASSRIPWAYNEQFF.

This sequence joins TRBV30 and TRBJ2-3; the match to TRBD2 covers 7 bases. The CDR3 consists of 14 residues. Germline V lookup: CDR1 GTSNPN, CDR2 SVGIG (reference sequence). V trimming: 5 bases; J trimming: 3 bases; junction bases outside the gene matches: 8. The CDR3 loop is CAWGWGGRTDTQYF. The CDR3 region has the DNA TGTGCCTGGGGCTGGGGGGGGAGGACAGATACGCAGTATTTT.

The chain is built from TRBV27 and TRBJ2-5; a weak D match, TRBD1 (6 bases). The CDR3 totals 15 residues. V was cut by 1 base and J by 4 bases, with 13 bases left in between. The germline V gene has CDR1 MNHEY and CDR2 SMNVEV (reference sequence). CDR3 DNA: TGTGCCAGCAGTTTATGGGGACAACATAGAGAGACCCAGTACTTC. Encoded protein: CASSLWGQHRETQYF.

The V and J genes are TRBV7-2 and TRBJ2-7; TRBD2 matches at 10 bases. This CDR3 is 15 amino acids long. Germline CDR1 and CDR2: SGHTA and FQGNSA. Trimming cost V 3 bases and J 4 bases; bases outside gene matches: 6. CDR3 DNA: TGTGCCAGCAGCTTGCTAGCGGGAGATCGGTACGAGCAGTACTTC. This gives the protein CASSLLAGDRYEQYF.

V usage is TRBV7-9 and J usage is TRBJ2-7; tentative D call: TRBD1 (8 bases). V dropped 5 bases and J dropped 2 bases, with 16 bases sitting between them. This CDR3 spans 15 amino acids. Germline CDR1 and CDR2: SEHNR and FQNEAQ (reference sequence). The CDR3 bases are TGTGCCAGCAGCAATACAGGGGGGGACCCCTACGAGCAGTACTTC. This codes for CASSNTGGDPYEQYF.

The rearrangement links TRBV4-2 to TRBJ2-2, with D perhaps matching TRBD2 (6 bases). The CDR3 totals 14 residues. The germline V gene encodes CDR1 LGHNA and CDR2 YNFKEQ. V was trimmed by 1 base and J by 3 bases, leaving 6 bases between them. The CDR3 is CASSQGLDTGELFF. In DNA form, the CDR3 reads TGTGCCAGCAGCCAAGGACTAGACACCGGGGAGCTGTTTTTT.

The chain recombines TRBV7-2 with TRBJ1-3; 7 positions agree with TRBD1. Per germline, CDR1 SGHTA and CDR2 FQGNSA. The CDR3 runs to 16 residues. With V trimmed by 1 base and J by 1 base, 4 bases remained unmatched. The CDR3 nucleotides are TGTGCCAGCAGCTTAGGAGGGGGCTCTTCTGGAAACACCATATATTTT. Amino acid sequence: CASSLGGGSSGNTIYF.

The table lists this clone with a count of one. The genes are TRBV18 and TRBJ2-7; D may be TRBD1 (6 bases). Germline values: CDR1 KGHSH, CDR2 LQKENI. The CDR3 runs 13 residues. V lost 4 bases, J lost 3 bases, and 10 bases lay in between. CDR3 sequence reads: CASSRDNYYEQYF. In DNA form, the CDR3 reads TGTGCCAGCTCACGGGACAATTACTACGAGCAGTACTTC.

The J gene is TRBJ2-7, the V gene TRBV10-2, with 11 bases aligning to TRBD1. This CDR3 is built from 15 residues. The trim removed 7 bases at V and 4 bases at J, leaving 9 bases unmatched. The V gene's germline CDR1 is WSHSY and CDR2 SAAADI. Here the CDR3 reads CASTGTGGGFYEQYF. The CDR3 nucleotides are TGCGCCAGCACCGGGACAGGGGGGGGATTTTACGAGCAGTACTTC.

The CDR3 reads CASSYSGISNYGYTF. The CDR3 DNA reads TGTGCCAGCAGTTACTCGGGCATATCTAACTATGGCTACACCTTC. J is TRBJ1-2 and V is TRBV28; unclear D gene. Trimming removed 4 bases at V and 0 bases at J, with 12 bases between. CDR3 length: 15 amino acids. The germline gives CDR1 MDHEN, CDR2 SYDVKM.

This chain connects TRBV27 to TRBJ2-2; 12 positions agree with TRBD2. The CDR3 consists of 17 residues. Germline V gene sequence: CDR1 MNHEY, CDR2 SMNVEV (reference sequence). The ends lost 3 bases at V and 2 bases at J; junction bases unmatched: 4. Here the CDR3 DNA reads TGTGCCAGCAGTTTCCTCGGACTAGCGGGAAACACCGGGGAGCTGTTTTTT. Its translation: CASSFLGLAGNTGELFF.

This clone was seen a handful of times. This may be a read error: a much more frequent sequence differs by one nucleotide. CDR3 bases: TGCGCCAGCAGCCATGAGGACAGGGGGAACTATGGCTACACCTTC. Translation gives CASSHEDRGNYGYTF. J is TRBJ1-2 and V is TRBV4-1, with 10 bases identical to TRBD1. Germline trimming cut 3 bases from V and 2 bases from J; bases unmatched to any gene: 3. This CDR3 has 15 residues. CDR1 and CDR2 from the germline V gene are MGHRA and YSYEKL.

V is TRBV11-2 and J is TRBJ2-3; no firm D call. The V gene lost 3 bases and the J gene lost 0 bases, with 7 bases spanning the gap. The V gene's germline CDR1 is SGHAT and CDR2 FQNNGV. The CDR3 contains 14 residues. The CDR3 nucleotides read TGTGCCAGCAGCTTGCCGGGTAGCACAGATACGCAGTATTTT. Residues: CASSLPGSTDTQYF.

This clone was detected a few times. This chain joins TRBV28 and TRBJ1-3, with a possible D match to TRBD1 (5 bases). CDR1 is MDHEN and CDR2 is SYDVKM in the germline V gene. V was pared by 5 bases and J by 4 bases, with 12 bases between. There are 14 residues in the CDR3. The CDR3 loop reads CASSIGGTGNTIYF. DNA for the CDR3: TGTGCCAGCAGTATCGGGGGTACAGGAAACACCATATATTTT.

This chain joins TRBV21-1 and TRBJ1-2; TRBD1, as called in the table, went unchecked against the DNA. TRBV21-1 is a pseudogene. This CDR3 is 14 amino acids long. CDR3 sequence reads: CASSNGHRNPGYTF. The DNA of the CDR3 is TGTGCCAGCAGCAATGGACACCGAAACCCTGGCTACACCTTC.

The chain uses TRBV10-1 and TRBJ2-7; TRBD2 matches at 9 bases. The CDR3 is made up of 16 amino acids. Per the germline V gene, CDR1 is WNHNN and CDR2 is SYGVQD (reference sequence). Losses at the gene ends were 2 bases for V and 0 bases for J; bases not matched to a gene: 5. In nucleotides, the CDR3 is TGCGCCAGCAGTGAGGGTAGCGGGGGCAGCTCCTACGAGCAGTACTTC. Protein: CASSEGSGGSSYEQYF.

The V and J genes are TRBV28 and TRBJ1-3; tentatively, D is TRBD1 (5 bases). The CDR3 has 16 amino acids. Trimming took 3 bases from V and 0 from J, leaving 12 bases between them. Germline V CDR1 and CDR2: MDHEN, SYDVKM. The CDR3 DNA reads TGTGCCAGCAGTTTGTTGGGGGACGGCTCTGGAAACACCATATATTTT. Amino acids: CASSLLGDGSGNTIYF.

There are a few counts of this clone. This chain joins TRBV14 and TRBJ2-2; D is perhaps TRBD2 (6 bases). Germline CDR1 is SGHDN and CDR2 is FVKESK. The CDR3 is 15 amino acids. Trimming took off 3 bases at V and 4 bases at J, with 12 bases between the two ends. CDR3 sequence reads: CASSHRLDFTGELFF. Here the CDR3 DNA reads TGTGCCAGCAGCCACCGACTAGACTTCACCGGGGAGCTGTTTTTT.

The genes are TRBV9 and TRBJ1-5; possible D gene TRBD1, 5 bases. Germline CDR1 reads SGDLS; CDR2 reads YYNGEE. The CDR3 is 14 residues long. V lost 0 bases and J lost 4, with 8 bases in between. The CDR3 sequence: CASSVGGENQPQHF. For the CDR3, the DNA is TGTGCCAGCAGCGTAGGGGGGGAGAATCAGCCCCAGCATTTT. The entire variable domain, with the rest obtained from reference TRBV9 and TRBJ1-5, is as follows: DSGVTQTPKHLITATGQRVTLRCSPRSGDLSVYWYQQSLDQGLQFLIQYYNGEERAKGNILERFSAQQFPDLHSELNLSSLELGDSALYFCASSVGGENQPQHFGDGTRLSIL.

The rearrangement links TRBV4-3 to TRBJ2-7; 7 positions match TRBD2. The junction had 7 bases not matched to a gene; V was cut back by 0 bases and J by 5 bases. Germline loops: CDR1 LGHNA, CDR2 YSLEER. The CDR3 has 15 residues. The CDR3 spells CASSQDRGVTNEQYF. The CDR3 DNA sequence: TGCGCCAGCAGCCAAGATCGGGGGGTGACTAACGAGCAGTACTTC.

The chain links TRBV9 to TRBJ1-1, with D unclear. Germline V gene data show CDR1 as SGDLS and CDR2 as YYNGEE. The CDR3 length is 13 residues. Trimming left V 0 bases short and J 5 bases short, with 8 bases between. In nucleotides, the CDR3 is TGTGCCAGCAGCGTAGAAAGAGGGACTGAAGCTTTCTTT. Translating gives CASSVERGTEAFF.